What follows are 18 T cell receptor beta chains derived from one specimen sequenced in a study of molecular identifiers for immune sequencing clone quantification. TCRdb reanalysed the PCR reads using MiXCR and keeps one entry per CDR3 protein. The sample has roughly 300,000 distinct CDR3 sequences; 24% are singletons. The sequencing sample was made of naive CD8+ T cells from blood, with Jurkat cell RNA spiked in. Regarding subset: FACS-sorted CD8+CD4-CCR7+CD45RA+ naive T cells. All receptors derive from a human donor in good health. Some libraries in this study had Jurkat cell RNA spiked in.

As concerns this clonotype: A much larger clone differs from this one at a single base, so this may be a read error. The V and J genes are TRBV5-1 and TRBJ2-7; either TRBD1 or TRBD2 may fit D (5 bases each). The CDR3 runs 15 residues. Germline CDR1 and CDR2: SGHRS and YFSETQ. Trimming cost V 2 bases and J 0 bases, with 12 bases left between them. The CDR3 DNA is TGCGCCAGCAGCTTCCTGGGACGGGGCTCCTACGAGCAGTACTTC. It translates to CASSFLGRGSYEQYF.

This clonotype came up a few times. The genes are TRBV27 and TRBJ1-5; D ambiguous. The germline V gene encodes CDR1 MNHEY and CDR2 SMNVEV (reference sequence). Trimming took off 4 bases at V and 5 bases at J, with 12 bases between the two ends. This CDR3 region has 14 residues. The CDR3 loop reads CASSYPITDQPQHF. The CDR3 nucleotides read TGTGCCAGCAGTTACCCAATAACCGATCAGCCCCAGCATTTT.

This clonotype was counted only a few times. The chain combines TRBV7-2 with TRBJ2-1, with unresolved D. This CDR3 has 13 amino acids. Per germline, CDR1 SGHTA and CDR2 FQGNSA. Trimming left V 4 bases short and J 9 bases short, with 13 bases between. The CDR3 loop is CASSSILVGEQFF. CDR3 DNA sequence: TGTGCCAGCAGCTCCATACTTGTCGGTGAGCAGTTCTTC.

The sample holds many counts of this clonotype. The V gene is TRBV30, the J gene TRBJ2-2, with a possible D match to TRBD2 (5 bases). V lost 3 bases to trimming and J lost 6 bases, with 14 bases between them. This CDR3 comprises 14 residues. Looked up from germline, CDR1 is GTSNPN and CDR2 is SVGIG (reference sequence). The CDR3 nucleotides are TGTGCCTGGAGCCGTACGGGGTTGGCCGGGGAGCTGTTTTTT. Its protein is CAWSRTGLAGELFF.

This clonotype was detected only a few times. This chain connects TRBV4-1 to TRBJ1-4; 7 bases are shared with TRBD1. Trimming at V came to 4 bases and at J to 4 bases, leaving 6 bases not matched to a gene. Per germline, CDR1 MGHRA and CDR2 YSYEKL. There are 15 residues in the CDR3. The CDR3 nucleotides are TGCGCCAGCAGCCCCCGGGACAGAAGTAATGAAAAACTGTTTTTT. Translation: CASSPRDRSNEKLFF.

This chain uses TRBV6-6 with TRBJ2-2, with 9 bases lining up with TRBD2. CDR3 size: 15 residues. V shed 8 bases, J shed 2 bases, and the junction held 6 bases outside the gene matches. Germline V gives CDR1 MNHNY, CDR2 SVGAGI (reference sequence). Here the CDR3 DNA reads TGTGCCAGCGGGAGACTAGCGGTAAACACCGGGGAGCTGTTTTTT. This codes for CASGRLAVNTGELFF.

The rearrangement links TRBV12-3 or TRBV12-4 to TRBJ2-3; D is uncertain. The CDR3 covers 14 residues. Trimming removed 6 bases at V and 2 bases at J, with 12 bases between. CDR3 region: CASSPRHNTDTQYF. For the CDR3, the DNA is TGTGCCAGCAGCCCTCGACATAACACAGATACGCAGTATTTT.

V and J are TRBV6-5 and TRBJ2-3; perhaps TRBD2 as D (6 bases). This CDR3 region has 16 residues. Trimming stripped 7 bases from V and 1 base from J, with 18 bases between. Germline V gene lookup returns CDR1 MNHEY and CDR2 SVGAGI. The CDR3 bases are TGTGCCAGCATGAAACGGGGGTTGGGAGGCACAGATACGCAGTATTTT. Residues: CASMKRGLGGTDTQYF.

The rearrangement links TRBV3-1 to TRBJ2-1, with TRBD2 as a possible D gene (5 bases). Germline V gene data show CDR1 as LGHDT and CDR2 as YNNKEL (reference sequence). V dropped 4 bases and J dropped 4 bases, with 14 bases sitting between them. CDR3 length: 15 residues. CDR3 sequence: CASSPGSGWYNEQFF. CDR3 in DNA: TGTGCCAGCAGCCCGGGGAGTGGTTGGTACAATGAGCAGTTCTTC.

Note on this clonotype: Just one base apart from a much larger clone, this may be a read error. No conserved phenylalanine or tryptophan ends this CDR3, so it is likely a read error. The chain joins TRBV7-9 to TRBJ2-5; TRBD1 aligns across 9 bases. Germline V gene lookup returns CDR1 SEHNR and CDR2 FQNEAQ (reference sequence). The CDR3 extends over 14 amino acids. Trimming at V came to 5 bases and at J to 9 bases, leaving 10 bases not matched to a gene. DNA of the CDR3: TGTGCCAGCAGCGGGACAGGGATCCTAGCTGCCCAGTACCTC. It specifies CASSGTGILAAQYL.

This clonotype appeared a few times. The J gene is TRBJ2-5, the V gene TRBV7-9; D is perhaps TRBD2 (6 bases). This CDR3 comprises 14 residues. CDR1 SEHNR and CDR2 FQNEAQ come from the germline V gene (reference sequence). V lost 9 bases, J lost 4 bases, and 18 bases lay in between. The CDR3 region is CASTELVGGETQYF. CDR3 sequence (DNA): TGTGCCAGTACCGAGTTGGTGGGAGGAGAGACCCAGTACTTC.

This clonotype was seen ten or more times. The rearrangement links TRBV20-1 to TRBJ2-7; TRBD1 might be the D (5 bases). This CDR3 is built from 13 residues. The V gene's germline CDR1 is DFQATT and CDR2 SNEGSKA (reference sequence). V was trimmed by 3 bases and J by 2 bases, leaving 11 bases between them. For the CDR3, the DNA is TGCAGTGCTAGGGAAACAGGAGCCTACGAGCAGTACTTC. It codes for CSARETGAYEQYF.

The table lists this clonotype with a few counts. CDR3 nucleotides: TGCAGTGCTAAAGTAGCGGGAGGGCCGGGGGAGCAGTACTTC. Its protein product is CSAKVAGGPGEQYF. The V gene is TRBV20-1, the J gene TRBJ2-7; 11 bases line up with TRBD2. In germline, CDR1 is DFQATT, CDR2 SNEGSKA (reference sequence). The J segment lost 7 bases and the V segment lost 4 bases, leaving 9 bases of the junction unmatched. The CDR3 runs 14 residues.

V is TRBV6-5 and J is TRBJ2-7; D remains ambiguous. The ends were cut back, 5 bases at V and 6 bases at J, with 14 bases in the middle. The CDR3 contains 13 residues. Germline V gives CDR1 MNHEY, CDR2 SVGAGI. The CDR3 here is CASSPKLLGEQYF. The CDR3 coding sequence is TGTGCCAGCAGTCCGAAACTACTCGGCGAGCAGTACTTC.

This clonotype was seen a few times. V and J are TRBV6-2 or TRBV6-3 and TRBJ1-1, with D possibly matching TRBD1 (5 bases). The ends were cut back, 3 bases at V and 4 bases at J, with 18 bases in the middle. CDR1 MNHEY and CDR2 SVGEGT come from the germline V gene. CDR3 length equals 16 residues. The CDR3 region is CASSYRLSGVGTEAFF. CDR3 sequence (DNA): TGTGCCAGCAGTTATCGGCTGTCGGGGGTAGGCACTGAAGCTTTCTTT.

A remark on this clonotype: This sequence may be a read error, since a much larger clone differs from it by one base. It is likely a read error, because the conserved phenylalanine at the end of the CDR3 is missing. The chain couples TRBV7-9 to TRBJ1-1; D is perhaps TRBD1 (6 bases). Per germline, CDR1 SEHNR and CDR2 FQNEAQ (reference sequence). The germline V and J ends were trimmed by 6 bases and 3 bases, with 11 bases remaining between them. This CDR3 is 13 amino acids long. The CDR3 here is CASRAQGYTEAFS. Here the CDR3 DNA reads TGTGCCAGCAGGGCCCAGGGGTACACTGAAGCTTTCTCT.

V is TRBV4-2 and J is TRBJ2-3; D is ambiguous. The V gene lost 2 bases and the J gene lost 5 bases, with 20 bases spanning the gap. Germline lookup yields CDR1 LGHNA and CDR2 YNFKEQ. CDR3 size: 17 residues. The CDR3 reads CASSQLSATTLIDTQYF. The CDR3 DNA reads as TGTGCCAGCAGCCAATTAAGCGCGACAACGCTTATAGATACGCAGTATTTT.

This rearrangement joins TRBV9 to TRBJ2-3; TRBD1 agrees at 9 bases. Germline CDR1 reads SGDLS; CDR2 reads YYNGEE. After removal of 3 bases from V and 2 bases from J, the junction contained 4 bases not matched to a gene. CDR3 length: 15 amino acids. The CDR3 sequence: CASSAGTGTTDTQYF. The CDR3 nucleotides read TGTGCCAGCAGCGCCGGGACAGGGACCACAGATACGCAGTATTTT.